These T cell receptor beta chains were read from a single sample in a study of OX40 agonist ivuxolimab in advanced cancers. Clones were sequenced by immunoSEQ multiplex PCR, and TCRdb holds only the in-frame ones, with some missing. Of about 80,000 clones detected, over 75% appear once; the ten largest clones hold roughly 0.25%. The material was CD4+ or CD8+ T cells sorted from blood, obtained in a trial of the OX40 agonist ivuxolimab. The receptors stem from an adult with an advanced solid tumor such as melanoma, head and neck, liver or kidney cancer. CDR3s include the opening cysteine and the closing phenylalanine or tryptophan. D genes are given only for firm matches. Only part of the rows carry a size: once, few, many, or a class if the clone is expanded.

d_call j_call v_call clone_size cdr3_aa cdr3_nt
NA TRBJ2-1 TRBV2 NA CASTGYNEQFF TGTGCCAGCACGGGTTACAATGAGCAGTTCTTC
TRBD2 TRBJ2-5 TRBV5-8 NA CASSKGTSRTQETQYF TGTGCCAGCAGCAAAGGGACTAGCCGCACCCAAGAGACCCAGTACTTC
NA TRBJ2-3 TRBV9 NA CASSRGLTDTQYF TGTGCCAGCAGCCGGGGGCTCACAGATACGCAGTATTTT
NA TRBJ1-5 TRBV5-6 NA CASSRTSNQPQHF TGTGCCAGCAGCCGGACGTCAAATCAGCCCCAGCATTTT
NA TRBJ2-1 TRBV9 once CLRKGPRDPYNEQFF TGTCTTAGAAAGGGACCAAGAGATCCTTACAATGAGCAGTTCTTC
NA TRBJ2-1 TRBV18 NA CASSPGDLSYNEQFF TGTGCCAGCTCACCAGGAGACCTCTCCTACAATGAGCAGTTCTTC
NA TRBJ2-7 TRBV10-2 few CASMAGPNEQYF TGCGCCAGCATGGCCGGACCGAACGAGCAGTACTTC
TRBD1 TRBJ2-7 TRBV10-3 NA CAIREDSGTGTYEQYF TGTGCCATCAGAGAGGATTCCGGGACAGGGACCTACGAGCAGTACTTC
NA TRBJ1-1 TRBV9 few CASSVVSRVSEAFF TGTGCCAGCAGCGTAGTCTCCCGGGTCTCTGAAGCTTTCTTT
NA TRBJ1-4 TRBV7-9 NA CASSLQGTNEKLFF TGTGCCAGCAGCCTACAGGGAACTAATGAAAAACTGTTTTTT
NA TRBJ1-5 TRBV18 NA CASSPADGQPQHF TGTGCCAGCTCACCCGCCGACGGTCAGCCCCAGCATTTT
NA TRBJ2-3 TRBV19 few CASSISGALSTDTQYF TGTGCCAGTAGTATATCAGGGGCGCTAAGCACAGATACGCAGTATTTT
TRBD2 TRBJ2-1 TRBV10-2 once CASSPGTSSNEQFF TGCGCCAGCAGCCCCGGGACTAGCAGCAATGAGCAGTTCTTC
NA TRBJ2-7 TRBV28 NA CASSLRREQYF TGTGCCAGCAGTTTACGTCGCGAGCAGTACTTC
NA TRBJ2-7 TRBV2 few CASSEWHSPYEQYF TGTGCCAGCAGTGAATGGCACAGTCCCTACGAGCAGTACTTC
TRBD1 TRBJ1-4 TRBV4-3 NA CASSQESPGQGRKLFF TGCGCCAGCAGCCAAGAAAGTCCGGGACAGGGGCGAAAACTGTTTTTT
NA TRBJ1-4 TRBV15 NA CATSRVATNEKLFF TGTGCCACCAGCAGAGTTGCAACTAATGAAAAACTGTTTTTT
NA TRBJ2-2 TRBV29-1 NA CSNPGELFF TGCAGCAACCCCGGGGAGCTGTTTTTT
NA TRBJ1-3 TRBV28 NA CASSFQGPSGNTIYF TGTGCCAGCAGTTTTCAGGGGCCCTCTGGAAACACCATATATTTT
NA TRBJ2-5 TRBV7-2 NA CASSLIYQETQYF TGTGCCAGCAGCTTAATTTACCAAGAGACCCAGTACTTC
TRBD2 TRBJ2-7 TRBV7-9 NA CASSQGTSEIYEQYF TGTGCCAGCAGCCAAGGGACTAGCGAGATCTACGAGCAGTACTTC
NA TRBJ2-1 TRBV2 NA CASSERQSSYNEQFF TGTGCCAGCAGTGAACGGCAGAGCTCCTACAATGAGCAGTTCTTC
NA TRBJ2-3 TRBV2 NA CASTDTDTQYF TGTGCCAGCACAGACACAGATACGCAGTATTTT
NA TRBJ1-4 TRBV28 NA CASSLERAAGIVLTNEKLFF TGTGCCAGCAGTTTAGAAAGGGCCGCGGGGATTGTCTTAACTAATGAAAAACTGTTTTTT
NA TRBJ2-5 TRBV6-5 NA CASTNRATGGETQYF TGTGCCAGCACCAACAGGGCCACCGGGGGAGAGACCCAGTACTTC
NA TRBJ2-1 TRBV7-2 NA CASSSGPGAREQFF TGTGCCAGCAGCTCTGGACCGGGGGCCCGGGAGCAGTTCTTC
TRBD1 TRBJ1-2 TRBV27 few CASSPRDSTYGYTF TGTGCCAGCAGTCCCCGGGACAGCACCTATGGCTACACCTTC
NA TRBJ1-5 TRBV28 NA CASSSPGDTYSNQPQHF TGTGCCAGCAGTTCTCCCGGGGACACATATAGCAATCAGCCCCAGCATTTT
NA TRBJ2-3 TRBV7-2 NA CASSFEISTDTQYF TGTGCCAGCAGCTTTGAAATAAGCACAGATACGCAGTATTTT
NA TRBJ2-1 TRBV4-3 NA CASSQALLGSGVYNEQFF TGCGCCAGCAGCCAGGCCCTACTGGGTAGCGGAGTCTACAATGAGCAGTTCTTC
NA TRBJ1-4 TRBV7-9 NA CASSSWATNEKLFF TGTGCCAGCAGCTCGTGGGCAACTAATGAAAAACTGTTTTTT
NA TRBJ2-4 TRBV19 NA CASSPGVGTKNIQYF TGTGCCAGTAGCCCAGGGGTTGGGACCAAAAACATTCAGTACTTC
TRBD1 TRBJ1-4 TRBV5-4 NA CASSQTGSREKLFF TGTGCCAGCAGCCAGACAGGGAGTAGGGAAAAACTGTTTTTT
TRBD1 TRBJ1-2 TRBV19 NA CASSIQGARSYGYTF TGTGCCAGTAGTATTCAGGGGGCTCGGTCCTATGGCTACACCTTC
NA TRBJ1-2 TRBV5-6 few CASSSSGGYTF TGTGCCAGCAGCTCCTCCGGGGGCTACACCTTC
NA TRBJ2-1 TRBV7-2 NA CASSLAGAPYNEQFF TGTGCCAGCAGCTTAGCTGGGGCCCCCTACAATGAGCAGTTCTTC
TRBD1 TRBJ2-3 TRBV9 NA CASSVVGTGTDTQYF TGTGCCAGCAGCGTAGTAGGGACAGGCACAGATACGCAGTATTTT
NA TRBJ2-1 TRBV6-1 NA CASSGPFGGHGGREQFF TGTGCCAGCAGTGGCCCCTTTGGCGGGCACGGGGGTCGTGAGCAGTTCTTC
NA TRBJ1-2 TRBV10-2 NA CASSESRGPGGYTF TGCGCCAGCAGTGAGTCAAGGGGCCCGGGGGGCTACACCTTC
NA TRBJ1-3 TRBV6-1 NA CASSEVGALTGNTIYF TGTGCCAGCAGTGAAGTTGGGGCTCTGACTGGAAACACCATATATTTT
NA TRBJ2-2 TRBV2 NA CASSGAGTLNTGELFF TGTGCCAGCAGTGGCGCCGGGACCCTTAACACCGGGGAGCTGTTTTTT
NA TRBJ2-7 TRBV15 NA CATSRDSGFRDEQYF TGTGCCACCAGCAGAGATAGCGGATTTCGGGACGAGCAGTACTTC
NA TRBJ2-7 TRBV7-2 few CASSLDLTGEQYF TGTGCCAGCAGCTTAGACTTAACCGGCGAGCAGTACTTC
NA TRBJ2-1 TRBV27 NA CASSVGTVYNEQFF TGTGCCAGCAGTGTCGGGACTGTCTACAATGAGCAGTTCTTC
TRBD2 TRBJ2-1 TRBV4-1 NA CASSQKGLADYNEQFF TGCGCCAGCAGCCAAAAAGGACTAGCGGACTACAATGAGCAGTTCTTC
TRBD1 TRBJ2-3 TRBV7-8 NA CASSRGQTDTQYF TGTGCCAGCAGCAGGGGACAGACAGATACGCAGTATTTT
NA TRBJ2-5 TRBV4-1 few CASSQPLTGLETQYF TGCGCCAGCAGCCAGCCCTTAACAGGGCTCGAGACCCAGTACTTC
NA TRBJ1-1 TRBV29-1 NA CSVNTSPNTEAFF TGCAGCGTCAACACCAGTCCGAACACTGAAGCTTTCTTT
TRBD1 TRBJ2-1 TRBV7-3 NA CASSQRSGTGMYNEQFF TGTGCCAGCAGCCAAAGGTCCGGGACAGGGATGTACAATGAGCAGTTCTTC
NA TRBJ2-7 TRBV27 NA CASSLTPHASTEQYF TGTGCCAGCAGTCTTACCCCCCATGCCAGCACGGAGCAGTACTTC
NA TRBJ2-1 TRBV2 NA CASSEAPGTNEQFF TGTGCCAGCAGTGAAGCGCCCGGGACCAATGAGCAGTTCTTC
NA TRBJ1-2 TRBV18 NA CASSPRSGVNYGYTF TGTGCCAGCTCACCTAGGTCAGGAGTTAACTATGGCTACACCTTC
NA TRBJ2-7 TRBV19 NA CASSTTTSGPMLGQYF TGTGCCAGTAGTACCACCACTTCGGGACCGATGCTCGGGCAGTACTTC
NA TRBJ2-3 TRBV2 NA CASREGQKSTDTQYF TGTGCCAGCAGGGAGGGACAGAAAAGCACAGATACGCAGTATTTT
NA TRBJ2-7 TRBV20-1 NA CSAGAFGQYF TGCAGTGCTGGCGCCTTTGGGCAGTACTTC